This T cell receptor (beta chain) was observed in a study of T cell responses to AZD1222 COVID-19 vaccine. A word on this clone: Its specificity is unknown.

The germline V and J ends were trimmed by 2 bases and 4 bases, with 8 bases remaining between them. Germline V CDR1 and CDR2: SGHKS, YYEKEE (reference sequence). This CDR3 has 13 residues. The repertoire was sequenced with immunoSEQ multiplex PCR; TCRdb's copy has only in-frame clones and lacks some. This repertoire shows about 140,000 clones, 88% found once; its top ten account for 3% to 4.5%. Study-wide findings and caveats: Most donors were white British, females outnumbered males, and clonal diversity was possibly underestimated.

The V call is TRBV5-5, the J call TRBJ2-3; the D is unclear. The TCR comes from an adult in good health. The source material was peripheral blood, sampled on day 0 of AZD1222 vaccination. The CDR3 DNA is TGTGCCAGCAGCTTTAGACCCCCAGATACGCAGTATTTT. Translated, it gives CASSFRPPDTQYF.